This T cell receptor beta chain was sequenced during a study of PD-L1 blockade in urothelial cancer. Across the study: Patients with male sex and bladder-origin urothelial cancer accounted for about 85% of the 29 enrolled.

Levels of FFPE tumor DNA were quantified by means of amplified housekeeping genes. Measured with immunoSEQ multiplex PCR; TCRdb has only the in-frame clones, and not every one. The table lists about 35,000 clones, roughly a third of them singletons. Locally advanced or metastatic urothelial carcinoma affected the patients. Germline CDR1 reads SGHRS; CDR2 reads YFSETQ. After removal of 1 base from V and 6 bases from J, the junction contained 9 bases not matched to a gene. The CDR3 covers 17 residues. The chain joins TRBV5-1 to TRBJ2-2, with TRBD2 matching over 10 bases. The receptor was isolated from a man in his 60s with urothelial cancer. The sequencing here drew on tumor tissue, taken before atezolizumab (anti-PD-L1) treatment. DNA for the CDR3: TGCGCCAGCAGCTTGACCAGGGGACTAGCGTGGGCCGGGGAGCTGTTTTTT. Translation gives CASSLTRGLAWAGELFF. Full variable domain (outside the CDR3, taken from reference TRBV5-1 and TRBJ2-2): KAGVTQTPRYLIKTRGQQVTLSCSPISGHRSVSWYQQTPGQGLQFLFEYFSETQRNKGNFPGRFSGRQFSNSRSEMNVSTLELGDSALYLCASSLTRGLAWAGELFFGEGSRLTVL.